This TCR beta chain comes out of a study of T-cell reconstitution after alpha-beta-depleted transplantation in children. Germline lookup yields CDR1 SGHTA and CDR2 FQGTGA. V was pared by 1 base and J by 8 bases, with 7 bases of the junction left unmatched. There are 15 residues in the CDR3. Preparation of the TCRbeta library was carried out with unique molecular identifiers. TCRdb processed the PCR reads anew with MiXCR; each CDR3 protein has one entry. This sample has about 830,000 distinct CDR3 sequences, with roughly 15% found just once. J is TRBJ2-1 and V is TRBV7-3; 8 bases align to TRBD2. This specimen was PBMCs, mostly from graft donor cells, taken 360 days after TCRalphabeta/CD19-depleted stem cell transplant. The sequence was collected from a male patient younger than 18 who had a stem cell transplant for acute lymphoblastic leukemia, so the T cells may come from the graft donor. The CDR3 region has the DNA TGTGCCAGCAGCTTAAGTGAGCGGGAGAGGCATGAGCAGTTCTTC. Translated: CASSLSERERHEQFF. Drawing the rest from reference TRBV7-3 and TRBJ2-1, the complete variable domain is GAGVSQTPSNKVTEKGKYVELRCDPISGHTALYWYRQSLGQGPEFLIYFQGTGAADDSGLPNDRFFAVRPEGSVSTLKIQRTERGDSAVYLCASSLSERERHEQFFGPGTRLTVL.